This T cell receptor beta chain came from a study of blood T cell repertoires in COVID-19. Study in general: Samples came from the United States, Italy and Spain, spanning acute and convalescent COVID-19. The cDNA or gDNA used as material had been derived from T cells, B-cell-depleted T cells, or PBMCs.

In the original analysis: By means of reference gene primer amplification, nucleated cell counts were estimated. Here immunoSEQ multiplex PCR was the method, and the copy in TCRdb shows in-frame clones only, minus some. D and trimming come from the DNA, and the V and J calls and clone size come from that table. The sample carries 250,000 or so clones, around 83% recorded once. CDR1 and CDR2 from the germline V gene are SGHVS and FQNEAQ. Trimming removed 5 bases from V and 0 bases from J, with 17 bases in between. The CDR3 loop spans 17 amino acids. Material for sequencing was peripheral blood. The sequence was collected from a man aged 35 to 55 who had recovered from COVID-19. This chain joins TRBV7-8 and TRBJ2-4, with D tentatively TRBD1 (6 bases). The CDR3 DNA is TGTGCCAGCAGCCCTCTGGGGGCGGTTTTAGCCAAAAACATTCAGTACTTC. As protein: CASSPLGAVLAKNIQYF. Full variable domain (outside the CDR3, taken from reference TRBV7-8 and TRBJ2-4): GAGVSQSPRYKVAKRGQDVALRCDPISGHVSLFWYQQALGQGPEFLTYFQNEAQLDKSGLPSDRFFAERPEGSVSTLKIQRTQQEDSAVYLCASSPLGAVLAKNIQYFGAGTRLSVL.